This T cell receptor beta chain comes out of a study of CXCR3-negative and CXCR3-positive naive CD8 T cells. The TRB libraries of cDNA were built by UMI-labeled 5' RACE. TCRdb reanalyzed the 5' RACE reads and collapses them to one entry per CDR3 protein, without DNA. This repertoire includes more than 35,000 distinct CDR3 sequences. This CDR3 has 12 amino acids. Germline V gene data show CDR1 as MDHEN and CDR2 as SYDVKM. The sample consisted of memory CD8+ T cells from blood. This clonotype was sampled from a human donor in good health. Some clones in this sample may be carry-over from other donors' samples. The chain recombines TRBV28 with TRBJ2-7. CDR3 loop: CASSTWGYEQYF.